This T cell receptor (beta chain) appears in the sequencing data of a study of T cell responses to AZD1222 COVID-19 vaccine. Study conclusions and caveats: Reportedly, nearly half the spike-specific TCRs target unmutated variant regions. The study sampled repertoires only after the peak T cell response. After two AZD1222 doses, spike-specific TCR breadth and depth rose versus day 0. Spike-wide coverage was observed for vaccine-associated CD4 TCRs, with dominant responses at 160-218 and 743-854.

CDR1 and CDR2 (germline): SGHRS, YFSETQ. The CDR3 is 14 amino acids. Only in-frame clones appear in the TCRdb table, and some are missing; sequencing was by immunoSEQ multiplex PCR. The table shows approximately 160,000 clones, with 85% to 95% occurring only once. In the case of this clone: Its specificity is unknown. Germline is not matched at one junction end, which may reflect a read error.

This sample comprised peripheral blood, obtained 28 days after the second AZD1222 dose. The J gene is TRBJ1-1, the V gene TRBV5-1; TRBD1 agrees at 7 bases. The sequence came from an adult who received the AZD1222 COVID-19 vaccine. CDR3 sequence: CASSLGTGDTGAFF. In nucleotides, the CDR3 is TGCGCCAGCAGCTTGGGTACAGGGGATACTGGAGCTTTCTTT.